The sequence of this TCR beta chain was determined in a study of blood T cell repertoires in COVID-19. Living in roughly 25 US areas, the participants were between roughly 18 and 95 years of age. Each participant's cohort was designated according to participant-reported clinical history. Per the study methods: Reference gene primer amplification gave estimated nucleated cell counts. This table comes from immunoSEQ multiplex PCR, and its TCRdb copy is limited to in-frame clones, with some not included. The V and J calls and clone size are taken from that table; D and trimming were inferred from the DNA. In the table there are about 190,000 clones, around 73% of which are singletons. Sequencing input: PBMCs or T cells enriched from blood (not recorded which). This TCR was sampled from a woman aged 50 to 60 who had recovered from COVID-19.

The CDR3 loop is CATKPGGIYGYTF. In DNA form, the CDR3 reads TGTGCCACTAAACCCGGTGGTATCTATGGCTACACCTTC. V is TRBV28 and J is TRBJ1-2; no definite D call. This CDR3 comprises 13 residues. Trimming took 10 bases from V and 4 from J, leaving 16 bases between them. Germline V gene data show CDR1 as MDHEN and CDR2 as SYDVKM.